A single sample is the source of the 15 T cell receptor beta chains below, sequenced in a study of blood T cell repertoires in COVID-19. Profiling relied on immunoSEQ multiplex PCR, and the TCRdb table lists in-frame clones only, not all of them. The sample has 100,000 to 110,000 clones; about 85% are singletons. Sequencing input: peripheral blood. The source of these receptors is a human donor in a cohort sampled during active COVID-19.

J is TRBJ1-1 and V is TRBV5-1; 11 bases agree with TRBD1. Germline V gene sequence: CDR1 SGHRS, CDR2 YFSETQ. The junction had 8 bases not matched to a gene; V was cut back by 2 bases and J by 2 bases. The CDR3 sequence is 17 residues long. The CDR3 loop is CASSFPGQGAGNTEAFF. CDR3 DNA sequence: TGCGCCAGCAGCTTCCCAGGACAGGGGGCCGGAAACACTGAAGCTTTCTTT.

V gene TRBV6-5 combines with J gene TRBJ1-1; 9 bases are shared with TRBD1. The junction had 4 bases not matched to a gene; V was cut back by 8 bases and J by 0 bases. The CDR3 loop spans 14 amino acids. Germline CDR1 and CDR2: MNHEY and SVGAGI. The CDR3 sequence: CASGQGLMNTEAFF. In nucleotides, the CDR3 is TGTGCCAGCGGACAGGGGCTAATGAACACTGAAGCTTTCTTT.

V is TRBV14 and J is TRBJ2-5; 9 bases agree with TRBD1. Germline V gene data show CDR1 as SGHDN and CDR2 as FVKESK. The junction had 5 bases not matched to a gene; V was cut back by 0 bases and J by 3 bases. The CDR3 sequence is 16 residues long. The CDR3 nucleotides read TGTGCCAGCAGCCAAGATCTACAGGGGGCAAAAGAGACCCAGTACTTC. Its protein product is CASSQDLQGAKETQYF.

This sequence joins TRBV18 and TRBJ1-1; 10 positions match TRBD1. The CDR3 contains 13 residues. Germline loops: CDR1 KGHSH, CDR2 LQKENI. J lost 5 bases, V lost 10 bases, and 7 bases had no gene match. In DNA, the CDR3 is TGTGCCACCGGGACAGGGGCAAAGACTGAAGCTTTCTTT. Amino acid sequence: CATGTGAKTEAFF.

The chain is built from TRBV7-2 and TRBJ2-7, with unresolved D. Germline CDR1 and CDR2: SGHTA and FQGNSA. V was cut by 2 bases and J by 5 bases, with 10 bases left in between. The CDR3 consists of 13 residues. CDR3 amino acids: CASSLLRLDEQYF. CDR3 coding DNA: TGTGCCAGCAGCTTACTAAGATTGGACGAGCAGTACTTC.

The V call is TRBV5-1, the J call TRBJ2-2; TRBD2 might be the D (5 bases). V was pared by 6 bases and J by 5 bases, with 20 bases between. Germline CDR1 and CDR2: SGHRS and YFSETQ. The length of the CDR3 is 16 residues. The CDR3 loop reads CASNYATLTGTGELFF. The CDR3 region has the DNA TGCGCCAGCAACTACGCAACCCTAACGGGGACCGGGGAGCTGTTTTTT.

The V and J genes are TRBV18 and TRBJ1-2; D is unclear. Germline CDR1 and CDR2: KGHSH and LQKENI. The V end lost 6 bases, the J end lost 4 bases, and 9 bases lay between the germline ends. The length of the CDR3 is 12 residues. For the CDR3, the DNA is TGTGCCAGCTCCCCGGTCGTCTATGGCTACACCTTC. This sequence encodes CASSPVVYGYTF.

The chain combines TRBV19 with TRBJ2-6; no firm D call. Trimming took 6 bases from V and 0 from J, leaving 9 bases between them. The germline CDR1 and CDR2 sequences are LNHDA and SQIVND (reference sequence). This CDR3 is built from 15 residues. The CDR3 loop reads CASSPLPSGANVLTF. The CDR3 nucleotides read TGTGCCAGTAGCCCTCTCCCCTCTGGGGCCAACGTCCTGACTTTC.

The chain carries TRBV12-3 or TRBV12-4 and TRBJ1-3; D uncertain. The CDR3 is 13 residues long. The V and J ends lost 3 bases and 4 bases respectively, with 7 bases between them. The CDR3 region is CASSLTRGNTIYF. In nucleotides, the CDR3 is TGTGCCAGCAGTTTGACACGGGGAAACACCATATATTTT.

This clone was seen many times. The chain couples TRBV5-6 to TRBJ1-1, with TRBD1 matching 7 bases. This CDR3 has 15 amino acids. Losses at the gene ends were 4 bases for V and 1 base for J; bases not matched to a gene: 7. Germline V CDR1 and CDR2: SGHDT, YYEEEE. The CDR3 region is CASSPAGTANTEAFF. CDR3 DNA sequence: TGTGCCAGCAGCCCCGCCGGGACAGCGAACACTGAAGCTTTCTTT. Using reference TRBV5-6 and TRBJ1-1 for the parts outside the CDR3, the full variable domain is DAGVTQSPTHLIKTRGQQVTLRCSPKSGHDTVSWYQQALGQGPQFIFQYYEEEERQRGNFPDRFSGHQFPNYSSELNVNALLLGDSALYLCASSPAGTANTEAFFGQGTRLTVV.

The chain employs TRBV2 and TRBJ1-1; possible D gene TRBD1, 6 bases. With 7 bases removed from V and 6 bases from J, the gap between germline ends came to 15 bases. CDR3 size: 13 residues. Germline CDR1 reads SNHLY; CDR2 reads FYNNEI. Here the CDR3 DNA reads TGTGCCAGCACCTCCGACAGGACCTCTGAAGCTTTCTTT. Its translation is CASTSDRTSEAFF. The variable domain in full, with the rest retrieved from reference TRBV2 and TRBJ1-1, is EPEVTQTPSHQVTQMGQEVILRCVPISNHLYFYWYRQILGQKVEFLVSFYNNEISEKSEIFDDQFSVERPDGSNFTLKIRSTKLEDSAMYFCASTSDRTSEAFFGQGTRLTVV.

This clone was observed once. The chain joins TRBV11-2 to TRBJ2-7, with 13 bases lining up with TRBD2. The CDR3 is made up of 17 amino acids. Per the germline V gene, CDR1 is SGHAT and CDR2 is FQNNGV. V lost 4 bases, J lost 9 bases, and 15 bases stayed unmatched. The CDR3 reads CASSSMGARTSGGVQYF. The CDR3 nucleotides read TGTGCCAGCAGCTCCATGGGGGCCCGGACTAGCGGGGGAGTGCAGTACTTC.

Regarding this clone: The sample contains more than one DNA sequence encoding this CDR3. The chain uses TRBV5-1 and TRBJ2-1; possible D gene TRBD2, 6 bases. With 0 bases removed from V and 4 bases from J, the gap between germline ends came to 14 bases. The CDR3 extends over 16 amino acids. Germline V gene lookup returns CDR1 SGHRS and CDR2 YFSETQ. CDR3 in DNA: TGCGCCAGCAGCTTGGCCTTGGGGACTTATTACAATGAGCAGTTCTTC. It translates to CASSLALGTYYNEQFF.

The chain has TRBV19 and TRBJ2-7, with 7 bases fitting TRBD1. After removal of 3 bases from V and 6 bases from J, the junction contained 8 bases not matched to a gene. Germline-derived CDR1 and CDR2 are LNHDA and SQIVND (reference sequence). The CDR3 runs to 14 residues. The CDR3 nucleotides read TGTGCCAGTAGTATCGACAGGGCGAGTTCCGAGCAGTACTTC. This encodes CASSIDRASSEQYF.

In DNA form, the CDR3 reads TGTGCCAGCAGTTCTCGGACAGGGAGCATATCACCCCTCCACTTT. Its protein is CASSSRTGSISPLHF. The rearrangement links TRBV28 to TRBJ1-6; 8 bases match TRBD1. Germline V CDR1 and CDR2: MDHEN, SYDVKM. The V segment lost 4 bases and the J segment 10 bases; nucleotides outside the gene matches: 9. The length of the CDR3 is 15 residues.